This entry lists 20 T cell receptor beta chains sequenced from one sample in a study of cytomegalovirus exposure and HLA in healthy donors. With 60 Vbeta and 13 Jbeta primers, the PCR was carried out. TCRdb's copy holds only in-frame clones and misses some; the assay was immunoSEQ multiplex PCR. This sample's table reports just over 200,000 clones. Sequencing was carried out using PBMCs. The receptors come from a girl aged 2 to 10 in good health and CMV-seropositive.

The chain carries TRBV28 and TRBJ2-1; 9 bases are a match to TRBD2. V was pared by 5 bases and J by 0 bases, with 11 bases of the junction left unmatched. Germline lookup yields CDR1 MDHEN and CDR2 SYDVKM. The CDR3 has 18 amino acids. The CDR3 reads CASSDNSGSVSSYNEQFF. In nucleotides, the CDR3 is TGTGCCAGCAGTGATAATAGCGGGAGCGTCAGCTCCTACAATGAGCAGTTCTTC.

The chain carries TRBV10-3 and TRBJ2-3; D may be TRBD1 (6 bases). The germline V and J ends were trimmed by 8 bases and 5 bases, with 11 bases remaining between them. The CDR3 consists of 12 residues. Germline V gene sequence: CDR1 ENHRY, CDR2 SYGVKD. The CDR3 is CAIGPRGDTQYF. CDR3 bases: TGTGCCATCGGTCCCAGGGGAGATACGCAGTATTTT.

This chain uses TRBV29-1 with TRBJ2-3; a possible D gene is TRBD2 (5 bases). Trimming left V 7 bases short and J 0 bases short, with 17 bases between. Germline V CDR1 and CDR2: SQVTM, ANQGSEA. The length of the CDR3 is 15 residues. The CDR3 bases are TGCAGCGCCCCCCGGGGTTCGGGAAGCACAGATACGCAGTATTTT. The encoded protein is CSAPRGSGSTDTQYF.

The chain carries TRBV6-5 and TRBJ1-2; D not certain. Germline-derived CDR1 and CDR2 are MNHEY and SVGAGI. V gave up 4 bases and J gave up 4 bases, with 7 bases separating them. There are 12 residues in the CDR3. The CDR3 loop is CASSSYGYGYTF. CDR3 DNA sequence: TGTGCCAGCAGTTCGTACGGCTATGGCTACACCTTC.

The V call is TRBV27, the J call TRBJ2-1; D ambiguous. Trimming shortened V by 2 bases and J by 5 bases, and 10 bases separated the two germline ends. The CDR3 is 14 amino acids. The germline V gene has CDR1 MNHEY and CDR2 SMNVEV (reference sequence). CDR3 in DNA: TGTGCCAGCAGTTTACCAAGTCTAAACAATGAGCAGTTCTTC. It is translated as CASSLPSLNNEQFF.

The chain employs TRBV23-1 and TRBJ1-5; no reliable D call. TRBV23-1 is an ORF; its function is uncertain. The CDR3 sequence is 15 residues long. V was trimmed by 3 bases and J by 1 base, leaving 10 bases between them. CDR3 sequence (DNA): TGCGCCAGCAGTCACCCCGACTCCAGCAATCAGCCCCAGCATTTT. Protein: CASSHPDSSNQPQHF.

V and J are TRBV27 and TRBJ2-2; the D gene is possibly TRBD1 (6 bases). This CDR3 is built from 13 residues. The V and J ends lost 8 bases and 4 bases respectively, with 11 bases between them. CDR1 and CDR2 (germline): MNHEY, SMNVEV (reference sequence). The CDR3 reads CASWQGITGELFF. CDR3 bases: TGTGCCAGCTGGCAGGGGATCACCGGGGAGCTGTTTTTT.

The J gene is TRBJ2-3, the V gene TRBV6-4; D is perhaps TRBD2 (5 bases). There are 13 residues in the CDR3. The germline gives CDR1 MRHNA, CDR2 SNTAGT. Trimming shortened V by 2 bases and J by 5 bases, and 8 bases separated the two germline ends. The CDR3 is CASSDGEGDTQYF. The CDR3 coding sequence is TGTGCCAGCAGTGACGGAGAGGGAGATACGCAGTATTTT.

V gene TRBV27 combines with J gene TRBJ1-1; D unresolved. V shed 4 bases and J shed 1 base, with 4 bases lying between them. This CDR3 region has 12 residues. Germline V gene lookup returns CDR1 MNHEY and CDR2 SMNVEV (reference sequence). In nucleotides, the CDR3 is TGTGCCAGCAGTTCCGGGAACACTGAAGCTTTCTTT. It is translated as CASSSGNTEAFF.

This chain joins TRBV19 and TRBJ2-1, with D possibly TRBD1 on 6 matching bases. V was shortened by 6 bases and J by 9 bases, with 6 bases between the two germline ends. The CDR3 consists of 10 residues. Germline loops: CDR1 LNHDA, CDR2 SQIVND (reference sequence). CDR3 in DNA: TGTGCCAGTAGAGGGGGTGAGCAGTTCTTC. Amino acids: CASRGGEQFF.

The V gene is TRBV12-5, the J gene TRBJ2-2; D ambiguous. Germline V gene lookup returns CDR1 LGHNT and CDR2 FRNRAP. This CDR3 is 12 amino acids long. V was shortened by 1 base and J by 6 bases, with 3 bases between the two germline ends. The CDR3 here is CASGLASGELFF. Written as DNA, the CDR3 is TGTGCTAGTGGTTTGGCCTCCGGGGAGCTGTTTTTT.

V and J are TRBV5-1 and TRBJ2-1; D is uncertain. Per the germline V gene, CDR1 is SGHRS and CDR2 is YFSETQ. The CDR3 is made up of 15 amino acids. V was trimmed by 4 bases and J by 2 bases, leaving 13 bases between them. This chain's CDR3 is CASSLDGSTYNEQFF. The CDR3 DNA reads TGCGCCAGCAGCCTGGACGGTTCGACCTACAATGAGCAGTTCTTC.

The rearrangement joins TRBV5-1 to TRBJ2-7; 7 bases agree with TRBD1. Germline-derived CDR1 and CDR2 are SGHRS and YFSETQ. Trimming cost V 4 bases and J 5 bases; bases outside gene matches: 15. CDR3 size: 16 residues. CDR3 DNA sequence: TGCGCCAGCAGCACGCCGGACAGGCACAATGTCCACGAGCAGTACTTC. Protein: CASSTPDRHNVHEQYF.

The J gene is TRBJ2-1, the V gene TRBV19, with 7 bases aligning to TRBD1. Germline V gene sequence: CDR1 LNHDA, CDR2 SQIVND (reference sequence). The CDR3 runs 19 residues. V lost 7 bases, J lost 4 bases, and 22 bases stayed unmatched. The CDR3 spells CASTIGGSFPSDAYNEQFF. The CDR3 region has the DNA TGTGCCAGTACCATAGGGGGCAGTTTCCCGTCAGATGCTTACAATGAGCAGTTCTTC.

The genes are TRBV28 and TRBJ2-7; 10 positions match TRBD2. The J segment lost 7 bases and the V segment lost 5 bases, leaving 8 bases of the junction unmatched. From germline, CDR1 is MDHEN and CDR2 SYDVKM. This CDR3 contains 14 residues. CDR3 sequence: CASSLSGRKGEQYF. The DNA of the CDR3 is TGTGCCAGCAGTCTTAGCGGGAGGAAAGGGGAGCAGTACTTC.

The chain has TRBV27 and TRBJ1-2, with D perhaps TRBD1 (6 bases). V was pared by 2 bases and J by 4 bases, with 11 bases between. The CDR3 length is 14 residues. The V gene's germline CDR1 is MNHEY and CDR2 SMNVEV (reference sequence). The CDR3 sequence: CASSLKTTGYGYTF. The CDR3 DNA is TGTGCCAGCAGTTTAAAGACGACAGGCTATGGCTACACCTTC.

Written as DNA, the CDR3 is TGTGCCAGCAGCAAAGTGCCATTGGGCGACAGGGACAATGAGCAGTTCTTC. It specifies CASSKVPLGDRDNEQFF. The chain links TRBV21-1 to TRBJ2-1; no DNA check was done on the table's D call, TRBD1. TRBV21-1 is deemed a pseudogene. The CDR3 extends over 17 amino acids.

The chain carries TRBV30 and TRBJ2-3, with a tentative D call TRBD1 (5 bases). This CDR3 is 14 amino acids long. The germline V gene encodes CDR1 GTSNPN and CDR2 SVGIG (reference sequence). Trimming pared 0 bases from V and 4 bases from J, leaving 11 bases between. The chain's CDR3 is CAWSVGAPPDTQYF. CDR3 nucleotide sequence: TGTGCCTGGAGTGTAGGGGCCCCGCCAGATACGCAGTATTTT.

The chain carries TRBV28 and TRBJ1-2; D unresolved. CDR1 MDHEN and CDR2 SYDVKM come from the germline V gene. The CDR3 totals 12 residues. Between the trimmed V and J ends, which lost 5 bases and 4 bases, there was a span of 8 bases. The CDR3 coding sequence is TGTGCCAGCAGTAACAGCCTCTATGGCTACACCTTC. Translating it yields CASSNSLYGYTF.

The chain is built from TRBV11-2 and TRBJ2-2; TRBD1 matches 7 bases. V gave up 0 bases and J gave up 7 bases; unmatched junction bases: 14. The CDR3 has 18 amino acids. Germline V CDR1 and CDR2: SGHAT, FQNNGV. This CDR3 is CASSLDVSVDRIGGELFF. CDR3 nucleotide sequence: TGTGCCAGCAGCTTAGATGTTAGCGTGGACAGGATAGGCGGGGAGCTGTTTTTT.